A selection of T cell receptor beta chains follows, all from one sample in a study of Graves' ophthalmopathy and Graves' hyperthyroidism. TCRdb itself ran the multiplex PCR reads through MiXCR, one entry per CDR3 protein. This repertoire shows about 420,000 distinct CDR3 sequences, around 21% found once; its top ten account for 3%. The sequencing sample was made of peripheral blood. All receptors derive from a woman between 18 and 29 years old with stable Graves' hyperthyroidism. CDR3s include the opening cysteine and the closing phenylalanine or tryptophan. A D gene is named only where the DNA matches it firmly. Part of the rows lack a size; the others show once, few, many or a class for expanded clones.

size,V,J,D,DNA,CDR3
many,TRBV7-2,TRBJ2-5,TRBD2,TGTGCCAGCAGCGCCCCTCCCGGGACTAGCGGGAGAAGGGGGACCCAGTACTTC,CASSAPPGTSGRRGTQYF
NA,TRBV19,TRBJ1-2,TRBD1,TGTGCCAGTCAGGGGGACGTCTATGGCTACACCTTC,CASQGDVYGYTF
many,TRBV20-1,TRBJ2-2,NA,TGCAGTGCTAACCCACTCGGAGTGGTGAAGAGCGGGGAGCTGTTTTTT,CSANPLGVVKSGELFF
NA,TRBV6-5,TRBJ2-7,NA,TGTGCCAGCAGTTACGGGGGGATCCGGGACAAGTCCTACGAGCAGTACTTC,CASSYGGIRDKSYEQYF
few,TRBV9,TRBJ2-4,NA,TGTGCCAGCAGCGGCCAGGAAAACATTAAGTACTTC,CASSGQENIKYF
few,TRBV18,TRBJ1-1,NA,TGTGCCAGCTCACCACCAGAGGGGTTGAACACTGAAGCTTTCTTT,CASSPPEGLNTEAFF
few,TRBV11-2,TRBJ2-2,TRBD2,TGTGCCAGCAGCTTGTGGGCGGGAGGGCCGGAGACCGGGGAGCTGTTTTTT,CASSLWAGGPETGELFF
many,TRBV5-1,TRBJ2-5,TRBD1,TGCGCCAGCAGCTTGGGGACAGGGAGGGAGACCCAGTACTTC,CASSLGTGRETQYF
NA,TRBV7-2,TRBJ1-1,NA,TGTGCCAGCACCGTACCCATATCTACCGCCACTGAAGCTTTCTTT,CASTVPISTATEAFF
NA,TRBV6-1,TRBJ2-7,NA,TGTGCCAGCAGTCGTCGTTTGGACCGGGCCTACGAGCAGTACTTC,CASSRRLDRAYEQYF
many,TRBV6-5,TRBJ1-1,NA,TGTGCCAGCAGTCAGGGGCCTCAAGCTTTCTTT,CASSQGPQAFF
few,TRBV20-1,TRBJ1-2,NA,TGCAGTGCTAGACGGGAGGGTAGCTTCACCTTC,CSARREGSFTF
many,TRBV12-3/TRBV12-4,TRBJ1-2,NA,TGTGCCAGCACCCTACCCCGACAGGAGAACTATGGCTACACCTTC,CASTLPRQENYGYTF
many,TRBV11-2,TRBJ2-7,NA,TGTGCCAGCAGCTTACTGCAAGGGGGGACGCTCTACGAGCAGTACTTC,CASSLLQGGTLYEQYF
many,TRBV6-5,TRBJ2-5,TRBD2,TGTGCCAGCAGTTACTTCCCTAGCGGCCAAGAGACCCAGTACTTC,CASSYFPSGQETQYF
few,TRBV19,TRBJ2-5,NA,TGTGCCAGTAACACCTGGCCAGGCCAGGGGACCCAGTACTTC,CASNTWPGQGTQYF
few,TRBV19,TRBJ2-2,NA,TGTGCCAGTAGTATCGCCGGGGAGCTGTTTTTT,CASSIAGELFF
many,TRBV5-1,TRBJ1-6,NA,TGCGCCAGCAGCTTGGACGGGGGTCCAAGCCTCCACTTT,CASSLDGGPSLHF
many,TRBV7-2,TRBJ2-7,NA,TGTGCCAGCAGGGGGGAGAGGAGCTCCTACGAGCAGTACTTC,CASRGERSSYEQYF
many,TRBV20-1,TRBJ1-6,NA,TGCAGTGCTAGTTTCCTGTTTAATTCACCCCTCCACTTT,CSASFLFNSPLHF
many,TRBV10-3,TRBJ2-5,NA,TGTGCCATCAGTGAGTCCGCAGCGCGGCAGACCCAGTACTTC,CAISESAARQTQYF
few,TRBV19,TRBJ2-4,TRBD2,TGTGCCAGTAGTATTCTAGCGGGAAACATTAAGTACTTC,CASSILAGNIKYF
NA,TRBV6-1,TRBJ2-2,NA,TGTGCCAGCAGATGGGGGGGGCCGGCCGGGGAGCTGTTTTTT,CASRWGGPAGELFF
many,TRBV4-2,TRBJ2-5,NA,TGTGCCAGCAGCCAAGAGGCGGCTAGGGCCCAGTACTTC,CASSQEAARAQYF
NA,TRBV6-1,TRBJ2-7,TRBD2,TGTGCCACCGGGAGGGCTGAGAGTTTGGAGCAGTACTTC,CATGRAESLEQYF
many,TRBV6-2/TRBV6-3,TRBJ2-7,NA,TGTGCCAGCAGTTATTCTTCCCAGGGTCGGCCCTACGAGCAGTACTTC,CASSYSSQGRPYEQYF
few,TRBV7-2,TRBJ2-7,NA,TGTGCCAGCAGCTTGGGGGGGCCCAAATCGGGAGAGCAGTACTTC,CASSLGGPKSGEQYF
many,TRBV12-3/TRBV12-4,TRBJ2-7,NA,TGTGCCAGCAGTTCCCTAAGGGGTTCCGAGCAGTACTTC,CASSSLRGSEQYF
many,TRBV12-3/TRBV12-4,TRBJ2-7,TRBD2,TGTGCCAGCAGACCAGCGGGAGTAGCGTACGAGCAGTACTTC,CASRPAGVAYEQYF
many,TRBV12-3/TRBV12-4,TRBJ1-2,NA,TGTGCCAGCAGTCGAACAGGGTTGGGAAGTGGCTACACCTTC,CASSRTGLGSGYTF
many,TRBV6-5,TRBJ2-7,TRBD2,TGTGCCAGCACCCCCCGGGGGGGGCCAACCTACGAGCAGTACTTC,CASTPRGGPTYEQYF
many,TRBV6-1,TRBJ1-3,TRBD1,TGTGCCAGCAGGCTGGGACAGTTCTCTGGAAACACCATATATTTT,CASRLGQFSGNTIYF
many,TRBV5-1,TRBJ2-5,NA,TGCGCCAGCAGCTTGGAGGGCGAGGGAGAGACCCAGTACTTC,CASSLEGEGETQYF
many,TRBV6-2/TRBV6-3,TRBJ2-7,TRBD2,TGTGCCAGCAGTGACCCTAGCGGGACCTACGAGCAGTACTTC,CASSDPSGTYEQYF
many,TRBV15,TRBJ2-5,NA,TGTGCCACCAGCAGGGCAACAGGGTGGTTAGAGACCCAGTACTTC,CATSRATGWLETQYF